This TCR beta chain was sequenced for a study of shared clonotypes between healthy human individuals (TCRdb year 2020). Regarding the study in general: The cohort included three men and a couple of women between 18 and 49 years of age. Per donor, three plates each were used for CD4 naive and CD4 memory, two for CD8 naive, and one for CD8 memory. Blood TCR repertoires of about five healthy adults were deeply sequenced to estimate repertoire size and the extent of clonotype sharing between individuals. Libraries were prepared and TCR repertoires were sequenced by different laboratories using diverse techniques, in order to increase sequencing depth and limit assay-specific biases. Between about 0.8 and 9 billion PBMCs per donor were obtained by leukapheresis.

The investigation overall reported the following: Sampling was restricted to blood, and TCR repertoires in tissues likely differ from the TCR repertoires found in blood. Compared with non-shared clonotypes, clonotypes shared by all four sorted-subset donors had higher generation probabilities. The genetic and exposure-history diversity represented was limited by the small number of donors. Incomplete sequencing was indicated by rarefaction of sorted-subset datasets, despite the large sequencing depth. Based on pairwise subsampling, the degree of clonotype sharing among donors was expected to be affected by sequencing depth. Roughly 5.2% of naive CD4, roughly 3.6% of naive CD8, roughly 2.4% of memory CD4, and less than 0.45% of memory CD8 clonotypes were shared across several donors. Naive subsets generally had larger estimated clonotype richness than memory subsets did.

Using the deep immunoSEQ assay, multiplex PCR amplified TCR CDR3 regions from genomic DNA. Extracted genomic DNA from each cell subset was spread evenly across all wells of several immunoSEQ 96-well plates, with each plate serving as a replicate. For sorted subsets, approximately 190 ng of genomic DNA, equivalent to 25,000 to 35,000 T cell genomes, went into each replicate PCR. Purified libraries were quantified with a Qubit 3.0 fluorometer, sized on a Bioanalyzer 2100, and re-quantified with the KAPA Library Quantification kit. Every immunoSEQ 96-well plate was sequenced on a separate single-read 150-cycle Illumina NextSeq 550 flow cell. Processing in the source paper ran as follows. Because only junctional sequences without quality scores were contained in the immunoSEQ output, filtering matching that applied to full-length reads could not be performed. To assign V/J genes and CDR3, sequences were annotated against IMGT germline references using PyIR, a Python wrapper for IgBLAST v1.9. Reads with weak V/J assignments (E-value above 1e-6), missing CDR3, stop codons, out-of-frame junctions, or ambiguous translated residues were removed. A V3J clonotype was defined by an identical inferred V gene, J gene, and CDR3 amino acid sequence. To compute the percentage overlap between repertoires, the number of shared unique clonotypes was divided by the size of the smaller repertoire. RTK rarefaction, the Chao1 estimator, and Recon v2.1 estimates of unobserved clonotypes were used to assess repertoire richness. OLGA was used to compute generation probabilities for all TCRbeta clonotypes that the gDNA method yielded from four donors. The immuneACCESS repertoire file appears here via TCRdb, limited to in-frame rearrangements. These files lack a portion of the clones; in checked studies, under half of the deficit traces to unresolved V genes, and the cause of the others is not known. V, J and clone size are taken as reported in that table, and D and trimming were inferred from the DNA itself. Recorded for this sample are over 2 million clones; around 92% of them occurred a single time. The ten biggest clones cover 0.3% to 0.45% of the sample.

Its CDR3 holds 14 amino acids, cysteine through phenylalanine. Only the CDR3 portion is preserved as DNA: 42 bases, with reading frame beginning at the first base. In the germline V gene, CDR1 corresponds to SGHTA and CDR2 to FQGTGA. Relative to germline, V is 5 bases shorter and J is 4 bases shorter, with 11 bases between their ends. On this clone: Its recognized antigen is unknown. Base qualities are not at hand, and no much larger clone is one base apart.

Healthy HIV-negative adults with no recently reported acute infections or vaccinations were included as donors. All donors were Caucasian adults living in Nashville, Tennessee, USA. CD4+ T cells were enriched by magnetic negative selection, after which naive cells were positively selected on CD45RA and the negative fraction was taken as the memory subset. Blood was obtained by leukapheresis, after which PBMCs were separated by Ficoll-Histopaque density gradient centrifugation and cryopreserved in liquid nitrogen vapor phase. Purity and quantity of every magnetically sorted T cell population were checked by analytical flow cytometry. Genomic DNA was isolated from each sorted fraction and quantified by UV absorbance on a Nanodrop 2000c.

The chain uses TRBV7-3 and TRBJ2-2, with TRBD1 perhaps the D gene, on 6 matching bases. This TCR was recovered from a man younger than 30 in good health. Some clones in this sample may be carry-over from other donors' samples. Sequencing was performed on naive CD4+ T cells from PBMCs. According to the study, the label for this sample's cell subset or site signals: CD45RA+ positively selected. The DNA sequence is given as TGTGCCAGCAGCATGAACAGGGCCACCGGGGAGCTGTTTTTT. It translates to CASSMNRATGELFF.